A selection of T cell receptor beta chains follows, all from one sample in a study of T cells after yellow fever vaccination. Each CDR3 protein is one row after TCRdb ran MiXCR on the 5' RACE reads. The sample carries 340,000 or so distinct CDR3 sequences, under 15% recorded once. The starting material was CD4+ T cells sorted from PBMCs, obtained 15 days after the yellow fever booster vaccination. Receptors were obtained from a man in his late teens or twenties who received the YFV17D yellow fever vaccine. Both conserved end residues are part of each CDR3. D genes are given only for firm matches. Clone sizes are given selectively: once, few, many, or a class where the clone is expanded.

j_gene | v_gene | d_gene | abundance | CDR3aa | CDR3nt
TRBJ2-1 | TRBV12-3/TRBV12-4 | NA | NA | CASTTVYNEQFF | TGTGCCAGCACTACAGTCTACAATGAGCAGTTCTTC
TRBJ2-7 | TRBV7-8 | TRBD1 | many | CASSYNDRGEQYF | TGTGCCAGCAGCTACAATGACAGGGGCGAGCAGTACTTC
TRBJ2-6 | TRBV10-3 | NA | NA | CATTGNSGANVLTF | TGTGCCACGACAGGCAACTCTGGGGCCAACGTCCTGACTTTC
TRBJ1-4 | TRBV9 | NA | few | CASSVQSHEKLFF | TGTGCCAGCAGCGTTCAGAGTCATGAAAAACTGTTTTTT
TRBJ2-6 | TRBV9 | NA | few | CASSVPMSGANVLTF | TGTGCCAGCAGCGTGCCGATGTCTGGGGCCAACGTCCTGACTTTC
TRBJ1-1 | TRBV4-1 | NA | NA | CASRTLTVNTEAFF | TGCGCCAGCAGGACCCTGACAGTGAACACTGAAGCTTTCTTT
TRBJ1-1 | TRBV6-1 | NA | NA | CASSEPGMTTEAFF | TGTGCCAGCAGTGAACCGGGGATGACCACTGAAGCTTTCTTT
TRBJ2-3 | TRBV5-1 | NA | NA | CASSLASGMGTDTQYF | TGCGCCAGCAGCTTGGCCTCTGGGATGGGCACAGATACGCAGTATTTT
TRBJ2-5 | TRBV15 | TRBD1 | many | CATSSQGADETQYF | TGTGCCACCAGCAGCCAGGGGGCCGATGAGACCCAGTACTTC
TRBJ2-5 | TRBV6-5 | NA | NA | CASFLDGETQYF | TGTGCCAGCTTCTTGGACGGCGAGACCCAGTACTTC
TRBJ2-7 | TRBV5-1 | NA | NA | CASSRDGQTYEQYF | TGCGCCAGCAGCCGGGACGGCCAAACTTACGAGCAGTACTTC
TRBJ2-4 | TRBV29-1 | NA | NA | CSVGGSQNIQYF | TGCAGCGTTGGGGGTAGTCAAAACATTCAGTACTTC
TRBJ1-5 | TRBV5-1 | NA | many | CASSLDQGGQPQHF | TGCGCCAGCAGCTTGGATCAGGGAGGCCAGCCCCAGCATTTT
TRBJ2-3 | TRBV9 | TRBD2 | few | CASSPRLASSTDTQYF | TGTGCCAGCAGCCCCCGACTAGCGAGTAGCACAGATACGCAGTATTTT
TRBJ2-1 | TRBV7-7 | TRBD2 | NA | CASSSNLAGGEQFF | TGTGCTAGCAGCTCCAATCTAGCGGGGGGTGAGCAGTTCTTC
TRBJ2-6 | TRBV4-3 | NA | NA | CASSQEARIGGSSGANVLTF | TGCGCCAGCAGCCAAGAGGCCCGGATAGGGGGTTCCTCTGGGGCCAACGTCCTGACTTTC
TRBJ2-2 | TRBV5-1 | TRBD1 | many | CASSPQGAGELFF | TGTGCCAGCAGCCCTCAGGGGGCCGGGGAGCTGTTTTTT
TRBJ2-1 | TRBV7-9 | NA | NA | CASSLGFPSYNEQFF | TGTGCCAGCAGCTTGGGGTTTCCGTCCTACAATGAGCAGTTCTTC
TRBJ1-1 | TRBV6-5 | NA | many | CASLQGQANTEAFF | TGTGCCAGCCTTCAGGGCCAGGCGAACACTGAAGCTTTCTTT
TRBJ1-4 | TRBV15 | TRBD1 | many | CATSRDLGQGFDEKLFF | TGTGCCACCAGCAGAGATTTGGGACAGGGGTTCGATGAAAAACTGTTTTTT
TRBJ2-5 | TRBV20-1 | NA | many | CSARVPRAETQYF | TGCAGTGCTAGGGTCCCCCGGGCGGAGACCCAGTACTTC
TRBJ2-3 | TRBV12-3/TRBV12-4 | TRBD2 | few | CASSFPTSGVGTDTQYF | TGTGCCAGCAGTTTTCCGACTAGCGGGGTTGGCACAGATACGCAGTATTTT
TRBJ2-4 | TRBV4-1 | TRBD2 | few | CASSPLAGGTLFMAKNIQYF | TGCGCCAGCAGCCCGCTAGCGGGGGGTACCCTTTTTATGGCCAAAAACATTCAGTACTTC
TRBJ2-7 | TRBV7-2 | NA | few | CASSRTEYEQYF | TGTGCCAGCAGCCGGACAGAGTACGAGCAGTACTTC
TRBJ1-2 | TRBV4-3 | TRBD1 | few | CASSQRRTGGGYGYTF | TGCGCCAGCAGCCAACGCCGAACAGGGGGCGGGTATGGCTACACCTTC
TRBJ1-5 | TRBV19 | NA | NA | CASSFPSLGNQPQHF | TGTGCCAGTAGTTTCCCCTCCCTCGGCAATCAGCCCCAGCATTTT
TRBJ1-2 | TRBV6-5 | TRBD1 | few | CASRPQGAPYGYTF | TGTGCCAGCAGACCTCAGGGGGCCCCCTATGGCTACACCTTC
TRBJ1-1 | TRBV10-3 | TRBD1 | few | CAISGQGLVAEAFF | TGTGCCATCAGTGGACAGGGGCTAGTCGCTGAAGCTTTCTTT